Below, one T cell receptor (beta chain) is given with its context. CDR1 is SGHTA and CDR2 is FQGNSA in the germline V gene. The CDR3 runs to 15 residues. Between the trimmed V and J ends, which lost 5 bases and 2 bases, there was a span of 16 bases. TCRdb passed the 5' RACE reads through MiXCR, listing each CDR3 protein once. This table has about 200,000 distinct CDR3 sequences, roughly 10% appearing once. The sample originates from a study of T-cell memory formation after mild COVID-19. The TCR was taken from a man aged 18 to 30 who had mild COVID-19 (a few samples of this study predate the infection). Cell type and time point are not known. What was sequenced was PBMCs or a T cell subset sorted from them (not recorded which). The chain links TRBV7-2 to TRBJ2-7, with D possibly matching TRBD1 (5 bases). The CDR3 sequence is CASSLKWGTTYEQYF. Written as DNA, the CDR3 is TGTGCCAGCAGCCTAAAATGGGGCACAACCTACGAGCAGTACTTC.